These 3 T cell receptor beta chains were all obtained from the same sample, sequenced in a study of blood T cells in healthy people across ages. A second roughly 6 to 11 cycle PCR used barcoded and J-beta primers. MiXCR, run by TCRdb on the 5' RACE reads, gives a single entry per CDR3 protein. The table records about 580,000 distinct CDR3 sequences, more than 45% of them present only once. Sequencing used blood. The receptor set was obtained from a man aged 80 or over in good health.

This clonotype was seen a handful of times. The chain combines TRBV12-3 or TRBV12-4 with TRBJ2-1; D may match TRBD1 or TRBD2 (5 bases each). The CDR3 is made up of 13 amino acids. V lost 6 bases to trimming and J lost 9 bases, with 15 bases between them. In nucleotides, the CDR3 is TGTGCCAGCAGATACTTGGGGGACGGTGAGCAGTTCTTC. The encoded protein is CASRYLGDGEQFF.

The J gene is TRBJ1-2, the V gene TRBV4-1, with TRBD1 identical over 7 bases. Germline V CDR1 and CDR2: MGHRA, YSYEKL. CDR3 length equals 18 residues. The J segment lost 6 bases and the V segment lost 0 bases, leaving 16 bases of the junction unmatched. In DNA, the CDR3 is TGCGCCAGCAGCCAAGATCTATTGGCTGACAGGGTAGGGGATGGCTACACCTTC. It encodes CASSQDLLADRVGDGYTF.

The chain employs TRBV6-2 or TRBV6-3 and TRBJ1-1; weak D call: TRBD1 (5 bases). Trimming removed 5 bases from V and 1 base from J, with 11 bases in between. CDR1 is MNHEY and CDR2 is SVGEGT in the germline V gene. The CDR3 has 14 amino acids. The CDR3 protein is CASSPPGPNTEAFF. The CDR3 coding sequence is TGTGCCAGCAGTCCACCAGGGCCGAACACTGAAGCTTTCTTT.